This T cell receptor (beta chain) was profiled in a study of graft-versus-host responses after intestinal transplantation. Study-wide results and caveats: Early declines in HvG clones that occurred post-transplant were associated with peak circulating GvH clone levels.

The assay was immunoSEQ multiplex PCR, and TCRdb's table has in-frame clones only and misses some. This sample yields roughly 120,000 clones, of which approximately 90% are seen a single time; roughly 0.2% belongs to the top ten. With 6 bases removed from V and 1 base from J, the gap between germline ends came to 19 bases. The CDR3 has 17 residues. The germline V gene has CDR1 KGHSH and CDR2 LQKENI. For this clone: Its antigen is not identified.

V is TRBV18 and J is TRBJ1-3, with D possibly matching TRBD1 (5 bases). This sequence was found in a human donor who received an intestinal transplant. Sequencing was performed on unstimulated CD4+ T cells sorted from spleen or lymph node cells, taken before intestinal transplant. CDR3 amino acids: CASSHQPGVPSGNTIYF. CDR3 nucleotides: TGTGCCAGCTCCCACCAGCCGGGGGTCCCTTCTGGAAACACCATATATTTT.